One sample yielded the 18 T cell receptor beta chains listed below, sequenced in a study of identical twins. In TCRdb, the 5' RACE reads were re-called with MiXCR into one record per CDR3 protein. Here the sample spans about 280,000 distinct CDR3 sequences, about 8.3% being singletons. This same sample was also part of a study on yellow fever vaccine responses in identical twins.

What was sequenced was memory (CD45RO+) T cells sorted from blood. The receptors stem from a woman younger than 35 in good health.

This clonotype was seen repeatedly, ten times or more. The rearrangement uses TRBV5-1 and TRBJ1-1, with a possible D match to TRBD1 (6 bases). CDR1 is SGHRS and CDR2 is YFSETQ in the germline V gene. This CDR3 region has 14 residues. Trimming left V 5 bases short and J 0 bases short, with 11 bases between. The CDR3: CASRTGNLNTEAFF. CDR3 nucleotides: TGCGCCAGCAGAACAGGGAATCTGAACACTGAAGCTTTCTTT.

The chain employs TRBV5-6 and TRBJ2-7; possible D gene TRBD2, 5 bases. The length of the CDR3 is 15 residues. Trimming left V 2 bases short and J 0 bases short, with 12 bases between. Germline V lookup: CDR1 SGHDT, CDR2 YYEEEE. Written as DNA, the CDR3 is TGTGCCAGCAGCTTCCGCGGGCCGTCCTCCTACGAGCAGTACGTC. This translates into CASSFRGPSSYEQYV.

This clonotype was seen repeatedly, ten times or more. The V gene is TRBV11-2, the J gene TRBJ2-1; the D is unclear. Germline-derived CDR1 and CDR2 are SGHAT and FQNNGV. The V gene lost 6 bases and the J gene lost 3 bases, with 12 bases spanning the gap. This CDR3 is 14 amino acids long. The CDR3 region is CASSPVVRYNEQFF. CDR3 nucleotides: TGTGCCAGCAGTCCCGTGGTACGCTACAATGAGCAGTTCTTC.

This sequence joins TRBV28 and TRBJ2-1; 10 nucleotides line up with TRBD1. Germline V gene data show CDR1 as MDHEN and CDR2 as SYDVKM. V lost 8 bases and J lost 8; bases outside the gene matches: 12. The CDR3 sequence is 15 residues long. CDR3 DNA sequence: TGTGCCAGCCTCGACCGGGACAGGGGTTTTGATGAGCAGTTCTTC. Translating gives CASLDRDRGFDEQFF.

This clonotype has a count of ten or more. This sequence joins TRBV24-1 and TRBJ2-5; TRBD2 aligns across 11 bases. J was trimmed by 2 bases and V by 7 bases; bases with no gene match: 11. The CDR3 runs to 17 residues. Per the germline V gene, CDR1 is KGHDR and CDR2 is SFDVKD. The CDR3 bases are TGTGCCACCAGCGAATCCCCCCTAGCGGGAGGACAAGAGACCCAGTACTTC. Encoded protein: CATSESPLAGGQETQYF.

In this sample, this clonotype turned up many times. The chain carries TRBV7-6 and TRBJ1-1; 12 nucleotides agree with TRBD1. Trimming cost V 2 bases and J 5 bases; bases outside gene matches: 6. This CDR3 has 16 amino acids. CDR1 and CDR2 from the germline V gene are SGHVS and FNYEAQ. CDR3 sequence: CASSLSGQGARTEAFF. The CDR3 DNA reads TGTGCCAGCAGCTTATCGGGACAGGGGGCTAGAACTGAAGCTTTCTTT.

This sequence joins TRBV3-1 and TRBJ2-3; 14 positions agree with TRBD2. Germline CDR1 is LGHDT and CDR2 is YNNKEL (reference sequence). The CDR3 extends over 17 amino acids. J lost 5 bases, V lost 4 bases, and 8 bases had no gene match. CDR3 DNA: TGTGCCAGCAGCCTCAGGACTAGCGGGGGGTATATAGATACGCAGTATTTT. As protein: CASSLRTSGGYIDTQYF.

The chain links TRBV28 to TRBJ1-1, with D possibly being TRBD1 (6 bases). Trimming removed 2 bases at V and 3 bases at J, with 10 bases between. CDR1 MDHEN and CDR2 SYDVKM come from the germline V gene. The CDR3 runs 14 residues. This CDR3 reads CASSLTQGHTEAFF. In DNA, the CDR3 is TGTGCCAGCAGTTTAACACAGGGTCACACTGAAGCTTTCTTT.

This clonotype was seen repeatedly, ten times or more. The rearrangement uses TRBV6-5 and TRBJ1-6, with D perhaps TRBD1 (5 bases). Germline lookup yields CDR1 MNHEY and CDR2 SVGAGI. The CDR3 has 15 amino acids. Trimming took 0 bases from V and 8 from J, leaving 11 bases between them. This chain's CDR3 is CASSYSRRADSPLHF. The CDR3 bases are TGTGCCAGCAGTTACTCGCGCAGGGCGGATTCACCCCTCCACTTT.

This clonotype appeared a few times. This sequence joins TRBV13 and TRBJ1-2; the match to TRBD1 covers 11 bases. Germline CDR1 is PRHDT and CDR2 is FYEKMQ (reference sequence). V was clipped by 5 bases and J by 2 bases; unmatched bases: 4. CDR3 length equals 15 residues. The CDR3 sequence: CASSHGDRGNYGYTF. The DNA for the CDR3 is TGTGCCAGCAGCCACGGGGACAGGGGGAACTATGGCTACACCTTC.

This clonotype has just a few counts. V usage is TRBV4-2 and J usage is TRBJ1-2; tentative D call: TRBD1 (5 bases). Deletions cut 2 bases from V and 1 base from J, with 23 bases between. The germline CDR1 and CDR2 sequences are LGHNA and YNFKEQ. The CDR3 runs to 19 residues. The CDR3 nucleotides read TGTGCCAGCAGCCAACTTCCGGGGACGGGATCCCGGGGTAACTATGGCTACACCTTC. Translation gives CASSQLPGTGSRGNYGYTF.

The CDR3 reads CASRPPGLYYNEQFF. In DNA form, the CDR3 reads TGTGCCAGCAGACCACCGGGACTCTACTACAATGAGCAGTTCTTC. V usage is TRBV7-2 and J usage is TRBJ2-1; D might be TRBD2 (6 bases). CDR1 is SGHTA, CDR2 FQGNSA, per germline. The V end lost 6 bases, the J end lost 3 bases, and 15 bases lay between the germline ends. This CDR3 has 15 residues.

This clonotype was recorded at least ten times. The junction departs from germline at one end; a sequencing error may be responsible. The rearrangement uses TRBV20-1 and TRBJ1-6, with D perhaps matching TRBD1 (6 bases). Germline CDR1 is DFQATT and CDR2 is SNEGSKA (reference sequence). The CDR3 spans 11 residues. The CDR3 reads CSASNRVGPNF. CDR3 coding DNA: TGCAGTGCTAGTAACAGGGTGGGCCCAAACTTT.

This clonotype was observed a few times. The J gene is TRBJ2-3, the V gene TRBV7-8; weak D call: TRBD2 (8 bases). V dropped 7 bases and J dropped 3 bases, with 17 bases sitting between them. CDR3 length: 15 residues. The germline CDR1 and CDR2 sequences are SGHVS and FQNEAQ. Here the CDR3 DNA reads TGTGCCAGCAACAGGGGCGGGAGGATGACAGATACGCAGTATTTT. This translates into CASNRGGRMTDTQYF.

This clonotype was seen ten or more times. The chain couples TRBV5-1 to TRBJ2-1, with unresolved D. This CDR3 contains 13 residues. V lost 0 bases and J 3 bases, leaving 4 bases between the germline ends. Germline CDR1 and CDR2: SGHRS and YFSETQ. The CDR3 DNA reads TGCGCCAGCAGCTTGGGCGACTACAATGAGCAGTTCTTC. It specifies CASSLGDYNEQFF.

This clonotype was observed many times. This chain connects TRBV4-1 to TRBJ1-6; D is unclear. Between the trimmed V and J ends, which lost 1 base and 9 bases, there was a span of 7 bases. The germline V gene encodes CDR1 MGHRA and CDR2 YSYEKL. The CDR3 covers 13 residues. This chain's CDR3 is CASSQGLASPLHF. CDR3 in DNA: TGCGCCAGCAGCCAAGGGTTGGCTTCACCCCTCCACTTT.

In its sample, this clonotype was seen many times. The chain joins TRBV7-9 to TRBJ2-2; D may be TRBD1 (6 bases). This CDR3 region has 16 residues. V lost 5 bases to trimming and J lost 2 bases, with 15 bases between them. CDR1 SEHNR and CDR2 FQNEAQ come from the germline V gene (reference sequence). The CDR3, as DNA: TGTGCCAGCAGCCTATTGGCAGGGGATAACACCGGGGAGCTGTTTTTT. Translation gives CASSLLAGDNTGELFF.

This clonotype was seen more than once but under ten times. V usage is TRBV6-5 and J usage is TRBJ1-5; D is ambiguous. This CDR3 comprises 18 residues. Per germline, CDR1 MNHEY and CDR2 SVGAGI. Trimming stripped 5 bases from V and 7 bases from J, with 27 bases between. The CDR3 bases are TGTGCCAGCAGTACCTCGATTGCGGTACACGGGTCTCGACAGCCCCAGCATTTT. Its protein product is CASSTSIAVHGSRQPQHF.